Detailed here is one TCR beta chain. This clonotype has just a few counts. The clone's antigen remains unknown. One base away there is no much larger clone; base qualities are not given. At the junction V is shortened by 1 base and J by 2 bases, with 17 bases in between. The germline V gene yields SGHTA for CDR1 and FQGNSA for CDR2. CDR3 length: 17 amino acids, cysteine to phenylalanine. Here the CDR3 DNA is all that survives: 51 bases in frame from base 1. The donors were a few dozen Caucasian individuals from Russia, aged roughly 6 to 100 years, who were systemically healthy. Each donor gave about 9.7 milliliters of peripheral blood, drawn into EDTA-treated Vacutainer tubes. Ficoll-Paque density-gradient centrifugation was used to isolate PBMCs, with at least 7 million obtained per sample. Total RNA was extracted from PBMCs with Trizol reagent, with at least 5.5 micrograms obtained per sample. The percentages of naive CD45RAhigh/CD27high T cells were determined by flow cytometry on a PBMC aliquot from every donor.

These data originate in a study of blood T cells in healthy people across ages (dated by TCRdb to the mid-2010s). Concerning the study at large: In model experiments, template switching captured roughly one uniquely barcoded TCR beta cDNA molecule for every two T cells. To track age-related changes in TCR beta repertoire diversity, the study relied on deep sequencing normalized with unique cDNA molecular identifiers. Two additional independent replicas of 1 million unique cDNA reads from the same blood draw were analyzed for two donors (one aged 18 to 29 and one aged 80 or older). The donors were divided into four age groups: young (average around 15 years), middle-aged (about 41), aged (roughly 60) and long-lived (roughly 82). To avoid experimental bias, donors of different ages were distributed randomly across sequencing lanes.

Libraries were constructed by 5' RACE. The instrument was an Illumina HiSeq 2500. A second PCR of about 6 to 11 cycles was run with a J-beta primer mix and a sample-barcoded 5' primer. A unique molecular identifier was introduced onto each TCR beta cDNA molecule by a template-switch 5' adaptor carrying 12 random nucleotides. At least 2.5 million CDR3-containing paired-end reads were obtained from each sample. All of the RNA was converted into first-strand cDNA using the Mint cDNA synthesis kit, with a TRBC-specific oligonucleotide serving as the primer. After uracil-DNA glycosylase treatment, a first 18-cycle PCR used universal primers M1SS and BC2_uni_R on all cDNA. The source study handled its data this way. Normalization of each sample was performed by random selection of 1 million high-quality reads, each carrying a distinct molecular identifier. Instead of being binned into consensus sequences, reads with shared molecular identifiers were discarded. CDR3 identification, clonotype clustering and error correction used MiTCR with a Q25 quality threshold and the strictest error-elimination algorithm. A nonparametric unseen species model using Euler transformation provided a lower-bound estimate of total TCR beta diversity. TCRdb took the public reads, trimmed them with fastp at Q25, ran MiXCR for clone calling and kept in-frame beta chains. Identical CDR3 protein sequences are pooled into one entry, listed with their most common genes and DNA. In this record, the V and J calls reflect TCRdb's handling and not the investigators' own analysis. Recorded for this sample are about 1,800,000 distinct CDR3 sequences; roughly 27% of them occurred a single time. The top ten constitute approximately 7.7% of the sample.

The full study reports these points: The long-lived group showed more naive CD4+ T cells, fewer expanded clones and increased TCR diversity than the aged group, suggesting age selection. Observed TCR beta diversity per million T cells fell roughly linearly with age, and a significant reduction was already apparent by age around 40. Donor CMV infection status was unknown, potentially confounding age-related changes in expanded clonotypes. Bulk unsorted PBMC profiling prevented conclusive comparison of naive and antigen-experienced compartments. Estimates of total diversity from one million sequenced T cells were regarded as lower bounds and underestimates. Observed TCR beta diversity correlated strongly with the percentage of naive T cells measured by flow cytometry.

The sequenced sample was blood. The receptor was derived from a woman in her thirties in good health. In this chain, TRBV7-2 is recombined with TRBJ2-5; the D gene cannot be named for sure. The CDR3 protein: CASSLDFLGSGQETQYF. The nucleotide sequence reads TGTGCCAGCAGCTTAGATTTCTTGGGAAGTGGGCAAGAGACCCAGTACTTC.